This T cell receptor (beta chain) was found in a study of cytomegalovirus exposure and HLA in healthy donors. Study conclusions and caveats: The tendency of first-cohort TCR clusters to co-occur in the 120 or so validation repertoires emerged from a later analysis. Confirmation was obtained in vitro that a few CMV-associated chains are specific for CMV antigens.

As to this clone: Its antigen is unidentified.

Using immunoSEQ multiplex PCR, the repertoire was profiled, and TCRdb retains in-frame clones only, with some absent. The data contain around 300,000 clones, around 90% of them singletons. V lost 4 bases and J lost 5; bases outside the gene matches: 10. The CDR3 runs to 16 residues. CDR1 and CDR2 (germline): SGHVS, FQNEAQ. The chain uses TRBV7-8 and TRBJ2-1; 8 bases are a match to TRBD2. Sequenced sample: PBMCs. This receptor was identified in a man aged 25 to 45 in good health and CMV-seronegative. CDR3 DNA sequence: TGTGCCAGCAGCTCCCGGTCGGGGGGGATTGACAATGAGCAGTTCTTC. Its translation: CASSSRSGGIDNEQFF.